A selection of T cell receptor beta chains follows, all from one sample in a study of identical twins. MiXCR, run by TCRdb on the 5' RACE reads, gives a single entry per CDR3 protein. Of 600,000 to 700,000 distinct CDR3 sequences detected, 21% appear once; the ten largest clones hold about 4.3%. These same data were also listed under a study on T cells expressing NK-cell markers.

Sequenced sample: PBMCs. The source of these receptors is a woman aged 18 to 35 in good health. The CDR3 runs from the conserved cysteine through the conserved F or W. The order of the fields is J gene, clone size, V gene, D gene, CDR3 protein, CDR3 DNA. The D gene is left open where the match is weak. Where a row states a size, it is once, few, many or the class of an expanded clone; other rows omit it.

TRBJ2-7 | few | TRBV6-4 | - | CASSVEEGDEQYF | TGTGCCAGCAGTGTCGAGGAAGGGGACGAGCAGTACTTC
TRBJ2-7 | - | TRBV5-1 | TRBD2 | CASSDARGALEQYF | TGCGCCAGCAGCGATGCGCGGGGGGCCCTCGAGCAGTACTTC
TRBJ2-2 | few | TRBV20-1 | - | CSARVGGRTGELFF | TGCAGTGCTAGAGTTGGGGGGCGGACCGGGGAGCTGTTTTTT
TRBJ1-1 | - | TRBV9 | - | CASSVGVNPVNTEAFF | TGTGCCAGCAGCGTCGGGGTTAACCCCGTGAACACTGAAGCTTTCTTT
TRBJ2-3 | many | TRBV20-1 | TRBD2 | CSALLAGNAKDTQYF | TGCAGTGCGCTACTAGCGGGAAACGCGAAAGATACGCAGTATTTT
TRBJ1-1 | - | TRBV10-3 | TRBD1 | CAISESTGSAFF | TGTGCCATCAGTGAGTCGACAGGGAGCGCTTTCTTT
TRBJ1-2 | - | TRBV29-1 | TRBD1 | CSVVQGDAYGYTF | TGCAGCGTTGTACAGGGGGATGCCTATGGCTACACCTTC
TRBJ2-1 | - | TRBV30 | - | CAWSVRGNEQFF | TGTGCCTGGAGTGTACGGGGCAATGAGCAGTTCTTC
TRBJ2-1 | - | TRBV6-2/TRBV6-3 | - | CASSSTSPGDEQFF | TGTGCCAGCAGTTCCACTAGTCCTGGCGATGAGCAGTTCTTC
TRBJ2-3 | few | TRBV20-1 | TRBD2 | CSALEASGMTDTQYF | TGCAGTGCTCTCGAGGCTAGCGGGATGACAGATACGCAGTATTTT
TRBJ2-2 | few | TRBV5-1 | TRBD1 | CASSPWDRGAGELFF | TGCGCCAGCAGCCCCTGGGACAGGGGTGCCGGGGAGCTGTTTTTT
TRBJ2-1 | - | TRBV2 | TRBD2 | CASSASGGAINEQFF | TGTGCCAGCAGTGCTAGCGGGGGGGCCATCAATGAGCAGTTCTTC
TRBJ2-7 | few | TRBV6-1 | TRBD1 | CASREWTGGVGQYF | TGTGCCAGCAGGGAATGGACAGGGGGTGTGGGGCAGTACTTC
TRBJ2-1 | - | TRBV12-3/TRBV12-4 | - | CASSLSDYSRYNEQFF | TGTGCCAGCAGTTTGTCGGACTACTCTAGGTACAATGAGCAGTTCTTC
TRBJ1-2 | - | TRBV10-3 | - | CAIGQAGNYGYTF | TGTGCCATCGGCCAGGCGGGGAACTATGGCTACACCTTC
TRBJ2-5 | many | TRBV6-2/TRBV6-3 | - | CASTRLVEETQYF | TGTGCCAGCACCCGACTAGTGGAAGAGACCCAGTACTTC
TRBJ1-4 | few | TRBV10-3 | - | CAISEGGSKKLFF | TGTGCCATCAGTGAGGGCGGAAGCAAAAAACTGTTTTTT
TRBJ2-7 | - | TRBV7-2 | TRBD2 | CASSFLAGYSSYEQYF | TGTGCCAGCAGCTTCCTAGCGGGGTATAGCTCCTACGAGCAGTACTTC
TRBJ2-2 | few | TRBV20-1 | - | CSPKKGTGELFF | TGCAGTCCGAAGAAGGGGACCGGGGAGCTGTTTTTT
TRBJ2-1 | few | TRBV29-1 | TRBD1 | CSVSGQGNKDEQFF | TGCAGCGTCTCTGGACAGGGGAATAAGGATGAGCAGTTCTTC
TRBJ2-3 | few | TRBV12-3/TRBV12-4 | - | CASSPRLVIKTDTQYF | TGTGCCAGCAGTCCAAGACTAGTAATTAAAACAGATACGCAGTATTTT
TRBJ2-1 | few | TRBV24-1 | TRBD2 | CATSDSGLAGYNEQFF | TGTGCCACCAGTGACTCAGGACTAGCGGGCTACAATGAGCAGTTCTTC
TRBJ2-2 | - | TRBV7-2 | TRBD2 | CASSFSSGRQTGELFF | TGTGCCAGCAGCTTCTCTAGCGGGAGACAGACCGGGGAGCTGTTTTTT
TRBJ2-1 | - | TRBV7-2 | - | CASSLGATFDNNEQFF | TGTGCCAGCAGCTTAGGGGCTACCTTCGATAACAATGAGCAGTTCTTC
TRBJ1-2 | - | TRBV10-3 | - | CAIRGTDGYTF | TGTGCCATCAGAGGGACGGATGGCTACACCTTC
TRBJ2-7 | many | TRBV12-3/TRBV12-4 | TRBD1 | CASSYGGTGTYEQYF | TGTGCCAGCAGTTACGGCGGGACAGGGACCTACGAGCAGTACTTC
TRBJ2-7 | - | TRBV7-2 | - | CASSLSLTGNEQYF | TGTGCCAGCAGCTTAAGTCTAACAGGGAACGAGCAGTACTTC
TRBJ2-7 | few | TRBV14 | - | CASSQVLGEQYF | TGTGCCAGCAGCCAAGTCTTGGGCGAGCAGTACTTC
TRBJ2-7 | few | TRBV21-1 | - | CASSNLSLVPLKTYEQYF | TGTGCCAGCAGCAATCTCTCTTTGGTCCCCCTCAAGACATACGAGCAGTACTTC
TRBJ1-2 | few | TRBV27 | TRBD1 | CASSSPTGTYGYTF | TGTGCCAGCAGTTCCCCGACAGGGACGTATGGCTACACCTTC
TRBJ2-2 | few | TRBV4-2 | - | CASSRWTVTNTGELFF | TGTGCCAGCAGCCGGTGGACAGTCACTAACACCGGGGAGCTGTTTTTT
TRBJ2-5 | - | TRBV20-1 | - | CSARDIRVQETQYF | TGCAGTGCTAGAGATATCCGAGTACAAGAGACCCAGTACTTC
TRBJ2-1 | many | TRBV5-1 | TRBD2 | CASSFSGGSYNEQFF | TGCGCCAGCAGCTTTAGCGGGGGATCATACAATGAGCAGTTCTTC
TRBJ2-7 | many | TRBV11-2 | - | CASSSGHLISYEQYF | TGTGCCAGCAGCTCGGGACACCTCATCTCCTACGAGCAGTACTTC
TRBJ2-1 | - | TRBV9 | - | CASSVGGRGNEQFF | TGTGCCAGCAGCGTTGGGGGGCGAGGCAATGAGCAGTTCTTC
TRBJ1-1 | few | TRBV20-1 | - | CSVTGGNTEAFF | TGCAGTGTTACGGGGGGGAACACTGAAGCTTTCTTT
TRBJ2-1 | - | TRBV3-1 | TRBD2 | CASSPTPGLSRSSYNEQFF | TGTGCCAGCAGCCCAACCCCGGGACTATCTAGGAGCTCCTACAATGAGCAGTTCTTC
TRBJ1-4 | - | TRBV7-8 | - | CASSPSTTGKLFF | TGTGCCAGCAGCCCCTCAACCACGGGAAAACTGTTTTTT
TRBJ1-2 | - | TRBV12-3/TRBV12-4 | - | CASSSTPGVGYTF | TGTGCCAGCAGTTCTACTCCAGGGGTCGGCTACACCTTC
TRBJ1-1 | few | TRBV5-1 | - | CASSLVGPLGTEAFF | TGCGCCAGCAGCTTGGTAGGGCCCCTGGGGACTGAAGCTTTCTTT